The rows below give T cell receptor beta chains drawn from one sample of a study of technical replicates of blood from a handful of donors. TCRdb keeps only in-frame clones here, not all; method: immunoSEQ multiplex PCR. The table includes some 64,000 clones, around 88% detected once. What was sequenced was PBMCs. Receptors were obtained from a human donor in good health. Some clones in this sample may be carry-over from other donors' samples. CDR3s include the opening cysteine and the closing phenylalanine or tryptophan. Only some rows state a clone size, as once, few, many or a class for expanded clones.

j_gene: TRBJ2-3
abundance: NA
len: 15
v_gene: TRBV7-9
CDR3aa: CASSHGGGGTDTQYF

j_gene: TRBJ1-2
abundance: NA
len: 19
v_gene: TRBV4-3
CDR3aa: CASSQDLMQGAPPNYGYTF

j_gene: TRBJ1-4
abundance: NA
len: 13
v_gene: TRBV18
CDR3aa: CASSSGTGEKLFF

j_gene: TRBJ1-1
abundance: NA
len: 14
v_gene: TRBV6-5
CDR3aa: CASNRRGVNTEAFF

j_gene: TRBJ2-5
abundance: once
len: 16
v_gene: TRBV11-2
CDR3aa: CASSFAPSGEGETQYF

j_gene: TRBJ1-1
abundance: NA
len: 12
v_gene: TRBV2
CDR3aa: CASSEAVRGAFF

j_gene: TRBJ1-2
abundance: NA
len: 14
v_gene: TRBV7-2
CDR3aa: CASSLSRGQDGYTF

j_gene: TRBJ1-4
abundance: NA
len: 19
v_gene: TRBV7-9
CDR3aa: CASSLVYNSPPSTNEKLFF

j_gene: TRBJ1-1
abundance: NA
len: 14
v_gene: TRBV9
CDR3aa: CASSARGMNTEAFF

j_gene: TRBJ2-2
abundance: NA
len: 14
v_gene: TRBV9
CDR3aa: CASSETSYLGELFF

j_gene: TRBJ1-2
abundance: few
len: 15
v_gene: TRBV27
CDR3aa: CASSLSIQASYGYTF

j_gene: TRBJ2-3
abundance: NA
len: 14
v_gene: TRBV2
CDR3aa: CASSATPTGDTQYF

j_gene: TRBJ1-2
abundance: once
len: 14
v_gene: TRBV4-3
CDR3aa: CASSRGQGNYGYTF

j_gene: TRBJ2-1
abundance: NA
len: 12
v_gene: TRBV7-2
CDR3aa: CASSWYSDEQFF

j_gene: TRBJ2-5
abundance: NA
len: 16
v_gene: TRBV18
CDR3aa: CASSPGVAGEAETQYF

j_gene: TRBJ2-7
abundance: NA
len: 13
v_gene: TRBV10-1
CDR3aa: CASSASGGCEQYF

j_gene: TRBJ2-3
abundance: NA
len: 16
v_gene: TRBV7-2
CDR3aa: CASSSRTISVRDTQYF

j_gene: TRBJ1-6
abundance: NA
len: 16
v_gene: TRBV5-4
CDR3aa: CASSLGTGGANSPLHF

j_gene: TRBJ2-7
abundance: NA
len: 13
v_gene: TRBV6-1
CDR3aa: CASSATGYYEQYF

j_gene: TRBJ2-1
abundance: NA
len: 16
v_gene: TRBV7-3
CDR3aa: CASSYKLAPSYNEQFF

j_gene: TRBJ1-6
abundance: NA
len: 16
v_gene: TRBV21-1
CDR3aa: CASSKGAGVYNSPLHF

j_gene: TRBJ2-3
abundance: NA
len: 15
v_gene: TRBV9
CDR3aa: CASSTTGGDADTQYF

j_gene: TRBJ2-1
abundance: NA
len: 14
v_gene: TRBV7-9
CDR3aa: CASSLGGGFGEEFF

j_gene: TRBJ2-3
abundance: NA
len: 14
v_gene: TRBV18
CDR3aa: CASSPYIAQDTQYF

j_gene: TRBJ1-5
abundance: NA
len: 14
v_gene: TRBV5-1
CDR3aa: CASSLGDKNQPQHF

j_gene: TRBJ1-2
abundance: NA
len: 13
v_gene: TRBV18
CDR3aa: CASSPAGNYGYTF

j_gene: TRBJ1-4
abundance: NA
len: 14
v_gene: TRBV4-1
CDR3aa: CASSQVQGDEKLFF

j_gene: TRBJ2-7
abundance: NA
len: 13
v_gene: TRBV28
CDR3aa: CASSLGSSYEQYF

j_gene: TRBJ1-1
abundance: NA
len: 16
v_gene: TRBV21-1
CDR3aa: CASSPQDGQGSTEAFF